A selection of T cell receptor beta chains follows, all from one sample in a study of blood T cell repertoires in COVID-19. The repertoire was sequenced with immunoSEQ multiplex PCR; TCRdb's copy has only in-frame clones and lacks some. The table includes around 340,000 clones, around 83% detected once. The sequenced material came from peripheral blood. All receptors derive from a man aged 25 to 40 with active or convalescent COVID-19. Each CDR3 is given with its conserved first and last residue. A D gene is named only where the DNA matches it firmly. Clone size is shown for a subset of rows, as once, few, many or a class of expanded clone.

D gene	clone size	V gene	J gene	CDR3 protein	CDR3 DNA
.	.	TRBV9	TRBJ1-3	CASSVSPAGSGNTIYF	TGTGCCAGCAGCGTAAGCCCGGCAGGATCTGGAAACACCATATATTTT
TRBD1	.	TRBV19	TRBJ1-3	CASGGQAISGNTIYF	TGTGCCAGTGGCGGACAGGCGATCTCTGGAAACACCATATATTTT
TRBD1	.	TRBV2	TRBJ1-5	CASRTQGGAPQHF	TGTGCCAGCAGAACGCAGGGGGGAGCGCCCCAGCATTTT
.	.	TRBV27	TRBJ1-5	CASSLDGRPRPQHF	TGTGCCAGCAGTTTAGATGGCCGCCCCCGGCCCCAGCATTTT
.	.	TRBV4-3	TRBJ1-1	CASSQDLGAVNTEAFF	TGCGCCAGCAGCCAAGATTTGGGGGCGGTGAACACTGAAGCTTTCTTT
.	.	TRBV7-3	TRBJ2-3	CASSPSGTDTQYF	TGTGCCAGCAGCCCTAGCGGCACAGATACGCAGTATTTT
TRBD2	.	TRBV7-7	TRBJ2-1	CASSLVASGYNEQFF	TGTGCCAGCAGCTTAGTGGCTAGCGGGTACAATGAGCAGTTCTTC
.	.	TRBV7-3	TRBJ2-3	CASSSEPGLGTDTQYF	TGTGCCAGCAGCTCCGAACCGGGACTTGGCACAGATACGCAGTATTTT
TRBD2	once	TRBV7-9	TRBJ2-1	CASSFEVAGDPYNEQFF	TGTGCCAGCAGCTTCGAGGTAGCGGGAGACCCCTACAATGAGCAGTTCTTC
TRBD2	few	TRBV4-3	TRBJ2-7	CASSQDGLAGPYEQYF	TGCGCCAGCAGCCAAGATGGCCTAGCGGGACCCTACGAGCAGTACTTC